The present TCR beta chain was sequenced within a study of CD8 T cells in ankylosing spondylitis. Germline V CDR1 and CDR2: MNHNS, SASEGT. The V and J ends lost 7 bases and 3 bases, in that order; junction bases with no gene match: 7. This CDR3 spans 15 amino acids. As the method for making TCR beta libraries, quantitative 5'-RACE with molecular barcodes was used. Using its own MiXCR run on the 5' RACE reads, TCRdb lists one record per CDR3 protein. The sample has more than 650,000 distinct CDR3 sequences; 10% to 15% are singletons. This clonotype was seen a handful of times. No antigen is known for it. Findings and limits, study-wide: Both synovial fluid and blood in reactive arthritis had previously been reported to carry some motif variants. The study identified a TCR beta motif of roughly eight highly homologous variants that appeared characteristic of ankylosing spondylitis blood. Disease-linked clones were reportedly significantly enriched in matched ankylosing spondylitis synovial fluid. Those disease-linked clones were CD8+; they were also relatively rare in peripheral blood.

Material: blood, either unsorted or a sorted T cell fraction (not recorded which). This receptor was obtained from a male donor with ankylosing spondylitis. This chain links TRBV6-1 with TRBJ2-1, with 9 bases that match TRBD2. CDR3 DNA sequence: TGTGCCAGCATCGCTAGCGGGATAGTCTACAATGAGCAGTTCTTC. It translates to CASIASGIVYNEQFF.